This T cell receptor beta chain was profiled in a study of blood T cell repertoires in COVID-19. For the study at large: The samples span acute and convalescent COVID-19 from the United States, Italy and Spain. PBMCs, B-cell-depleted T cells, or T cells provided the cDNA or gDNA that made up the material.

Under the authors' procedure: For nucleated cells, counts were estimated from reference gene primer amplification. The method was immunoSEQ multiplex PCR; TCRdb's version includes in-frame clones alone and lacks a portion of them. V, J and clone size reflect that table, while D and trimming were determined from the DNA. The sample holds roughly 16,000 clones, roughly 86% seen once. The V gene's germline CDR1 is SEHNR and CDR2 FQNEAQ (reference sequence). The V and J ends lost 2 bases and 6 bases respectively, with 28 bases between them. The CDR3 runs 19 residues. This TCR was sampled from a human donor in a cohort sampled during active COVID-19. Source material: peripheral blood. The chain is built from TRBV7-9 and TRBJ1-1; TRBD1 might be the D (6 bases). In DNA, the CDR3 is TGTGCCAGCAGCTTATCGCGGGGGGGACGTGGCAGGGGTACACCTGAAGCTTTCTTT. As protein: CASSLSRGGRGRGTPEAFF.